Each of the 31 T cell receptor beta chains below was sequenced from the same sample in a study of cytomegalovirus exposure and HLA in healthy donors. Sequenced by immunoSEQ multiplex PCR; TCRdb stores in-frame clones only, minus some. The profile shows roughly 250,000 clones, approximately 83% of them singletons. Sequenced material: PBMCs. The receptors come from a woman aged 25-40 years in good health and CMV-seropositive.

This chain uses TRBV11-2 with TRBJ1-5; unclear D gene. This CDR3 spans 15 amino acids. Germline lookup yields CDR1 SGHAT and CDR2 FQNNGV. Between the trimmed V and J ends, which lost 5 bases and 6 bases, there was a span of 17 bases. CDR3 loop: CASSPTSGLSQPQHF. The CDR3 DNA is TGTGCCAGCAGCCCTACTTCTGGGCTGAGTCAGCCCCAGCATTTT.

The chain uses TRBV7-9 and TRBJ2-7, with D unresolved. This CDR3 contains 13 residues. In germline, CDR1 is SEHNR, CDR2 FQNEAQ (reference sequence). The V end was cut by 5 bases, the J end by 6 bases, with 14 bases between. The CDR3 sequence is CASSPGAVFEQYF. The DNA for the CDR3 is TGTGCCAGCAGCCCCGGCGCGGTGTTCGAGCAGTACTTC.

The genes are TRBV7-8 and TRBJ2-7; 7 bases fit TRBD1. V shed 1 base and J 3 bases; nucleotides not matched to a gene: 9. The CDR3 covers 16 residues. Per the germline V gene, CDR1 is SGHVS and CDR2 is FQNEAQ. The CDR3 DNA follows: TGTGCCAGCAGCTTAGGATTGGGACAGATTGACTACGAGCAGTACTTC. Its protein product is CASSLGLGQIDYEQYF.

This chain uses TRBV19 with TRBJ1-4; D is perhaps TRBD1 (5 bases). The V and J ends lost 4 bases and 8 bases respectively, with 14 bases between them. The germline gives CDR1 LNHDA, CDR2 SQIVND (reference sequence). The CDR3 spans 14 residues. The CDR3 nucleotides read TGTGCCAGTAGTACCCAGGGTGGAGAGGAAAAACTGTTTTTT. It yields the protein CASSTQGGEEKLFF.

This rearrangement joins TRBV13 to TRBJ2-1; the match to TRBD1 covers 12 bases. The J segment lost 10 bases and the V segment lost 5 bases, leaving 9 bases of the junction unmatched. Germline V gene sequence: CDR1 PRHDT, CDR2 FYEKMQ (reference sequence). The CDR3 is 15 residues long. The CDR3 region has the DNA TGTGCCAGCAGCCCTCGGGACAGGGGGCTTAGGGAGCAGTTCTTC. It encodes CASSPRDRGLREQFF.

This sequence joins TRBV27 and TRBJ2-7; 7 bases are a match to TRBD2. This CDR3 is built from 13 residues. The germline V gene has CDR1 MNHEY and CDR2 SMNVEV (reference sequence). Trimming cost V 5 bases and J 3 bases; bases outside gene matches: 4. The CDR3 DNA sequence: TGTGCCAGCAGTAGAGCGGGAAACTACGAGCAGTACTTC. It is translated as CASSRAGNYEQYF.

The chain links TRBV5-5 to TRBJ2-3; no definite D call. Germline CDR1 SGHKS, CDR2 YYEKEE (reference sequence). This CDR3 region has 12 residues. Trimming cost V 4 bases and J 2 bases, with 5 bases left between them. CDR3 region: CASSLNTDTQYF. The CDR3 region has the DNA TGTGCCAGCAGCCTTAACACAGATACGCAGTATTTT.

A few counts support this clone. The chain recombines TRBV4-1 with TRBJ2-7; D is perhaps TRBD1 (5 bases). The CDR3 totals 14 residues. Germline CDR1 and CDR2: MGHRA and YSYEKL. Trimming shortened V by 1 base and J by 3 bases, and 10 bases separated the two germline ends. The CDR3: CASSQANQGYEQYF. CDR3 nucleotides: TGCGCCAGCAGCCAAGCAAATCAGGGCTACGAGCAGTACTTC.

The V and J genes are TRBV27 and TRBJ2-1; D not certain. The CDR3 extends over 17 amino acids. V was cut by 3 bases and J by 0 bases, with 15 bases left in between. Per the germline V gene, CDR1 is MNHEY and CDR2 is SMNVEV (reference sequence). The CDR3 reads CASSFFSRFSSYNEQFF. CDR3 bases: TGTGCCAGCAGTTTTTTTAGCCGGTTCTCCTCCTACAATGAGCAGTTCTTC.

This clone was observed a few times. This chain connects TRBV6-1 to TRBJ1-1, with D perhaps TRBD1 (5 bases). This CDR3 has 13 residues. In germline, CDR1 is MNHNS, CDR2 SASEGT. Trimming removed 4 bases from V and 9 bases from J, with 15 bases in between. CDR3 in amino acids: CASSVQGYGQAFF. CDR3 in DNA: TGTGCCAGCAGTGTTCAGGGATATGGCCAAGCTTTCTTT.

The chain recombines TRBV5-4 with TRBJ1-2; D is perhaps TRBD1 (6 bases). The V and J ends lost 3 bases and 4 bases respectively, with 16 bases between them. Germline V lookup: CDR1 SGHNT, CDR2 YYREEE (reference sequence). The length of the CDR3 is 15 residues. CDR3: CASSSRTAEFYGYTF. The CDR3 DNA sequence: TGTGCCAGCAGCTCCCGGACAGCTGAATTCTATGGCTACACCTTC.

This clone was detected once. The chain carries TRBV5-4 and TRBJ2-7; TRBD2 aligns across 10 bases. This CDR3 has 14 residues. CDR1 is SGHNT, CDR2 YYREEE, per germline (reference sequence). The J segment lost 2 bases and the V segment lost 6 bases, leaving 5 bases of the junction unmatched. In DNA form, the CDR3 reads TGTGCCAGCACCAATGGACTAGCGGCCTACGAGCAGTACTTC. It codes for CASTNGLAAYEQYF.

The rearrangement uses TRBV10-3 and TRBJ2-1; 13 nucleotides line up with TRBD2. CDR3 size: 16 residues. Germline CDR1 and CDR2: ENHRY and SYGVKD. Trimming took 4 bases from V and 4 from J; bases not matched to a gene: 4. The CDR3 DNA reads as TGTGCCATCAGTGTCGGGACTAGCGGGAATTACAATGAGCAGTTCTTC. This encodes CAISVGTSGNYNEQFF.

V gene TRBV14 combines with J gene TRBJ2-2; the match to TRBD1 covers 7 bases. Germline-derived CDR1 and CDR2 are SGHDN and FVKESK. V shed 4 bases, J shed 6 bases, and the junction held 5 bases outside the gene matches. CDR3 length equals 14 residues. CDR3 region: CASSLFQGAGELFF. The DNA for the CDR3 is TGTGCCAGCAGCCTATTCCAGGGGGCCGGGGAGCTGTTTTTT.

About this clone: Other DNA variants within this sample encode the same CDR3. The rearrangement joins TRBV19 to TRBJ2-7; a weak D match, TRBD2 (7 bases). Between the trimmed V and J ends, which lost 5 bases and 1 base, there was a span of 18 bases. CDR3 length: 16 amino acids. In germline, CDR1 is LNHDA, CDR2 SQIVND (reference sequence). The CDR3 is CASSPLGGASSYEQYF. DNA for the CDR3: TGTGCCAGTAGTCCCCTGGGGGGGGCTTCTTCCTACGAGCAGTACTTC.

The chain links TRBV2 to TRBJ1-5, with a possible D match to TRBD1 (6 bases). V lost 7 bases to trimming and J lost 4 bases, with 14 bases between them. This CDR3 has 14 residues. Germline CDR1 reads SNHLY; CDR2 reads FYNNEI. Here the CDR3 reads CASTTPRGNQPQHF. The CDR3, as DNA: TGTGCCAGCACTACGCCCAGGGGAAATCAGCCCCAGCATTTT.

The V and J genes are TRBV5-1 and TRBJ2-7; TRBD2 is a possible D gene (5 bases). The length of the CDR3 is 16 residues. Germline V lookup: CDR1 SGHRS, CDR2 YFSETQ. The V end was cut by 0 bases, the J end by 0 bases, with 13 bases between. This CDR3 reads CASSLAEGFGSYEQYF. The CDR3 DNA follows: TGCGCCAGCAGCTTGGCCGAGGGTTTCGGCTCCTACGAGCAGTACTTC.

The V call is TRBV19, the J call TRBJ1-5; D is unresolved. The V and J ends lost 5 bases and 10 bases respectively, with 12 bases between them. CDR3 length: 12 amino acids. Germline V gene lookup returns CDR1 LNHDA and CDR2 SQIVND (reference sequence). The CDR3 reads CASSLSSPPQHF. CDR3 DNA sequence: TGTGCCAGTAGTCTCTCTTCTCCCCCCCAGCATTTT.

The sample holds a few counts of this clone. The genes are TRBV5-8 and TRBJ1-5, with a tentative D call TRBD1 (5 bases). Trimming removed 4 bases from V and 1 base from J, with 12 bases in between. From germline, CDR1 is SGHTS and CDR2 YDEGEE. The CDR3 sequence is 15 residues long. CDR3 region: CASSPGDRSNQPQHF. For the CDR3, the DNA is TGTGCCAGCAGCCCAGGCGACAGAAGCAATCAGCCCCAGCATTTT.

The rearrangement uses TRBV2 and TRBJ2-3; 11 nucleotides align to TRBD2. Germline trimming cut 5 bases from V and 0 bases from J; bases unmatched to any gene: 10. This CDR3 has 18 residues. CDR1 is SNHLY and CDR2 is FYNNEI in the germline V gene. The CDR3 loop is CASSRTRLAGHSTDTQYF. CDR3 sequence (DNA): TGTGCCAGCAGTCGTACTCGACTAGCGGGACACAGCACAGATACGCAGTATTTT.

Only one count was recorded for this clone. Within the sample, other DNA sequences also encode this same CDR3. The chain employs TRBV27 and TRBJ2-5; D is perhaps TRBD1 (6 bases). Germline-derived CDR1 and CDR2 are MNHEY and SMNVEV (reference sequence). The CDR3 length is 13 residues. V was pared by 2 bases and J by 3 bases, with 7 bases between. The CDR3 sequence: CASSLRTEETQYF. The CDR3 DNA follows: TGTGCCAGCAGTTTAAGGACAGAAGAGACCCAGTACTTC.

CDR3 coding DNA: TGTGCCAGCAGAGGTCCCGGGACTAGCGGGAGACTAAGTGTTTGGGAGACCCAGTACTTC. It encodes CASRGPGTSGRLSVWETQYF. The gene calls are TRBV28 and TRBJ2-5; 14 nucleotides agree with TRBD2. The trim removed 6 bases at V and 5 bases at J, leaving 20 bases unmatched. Germline lookup yields CDR1 MDHEN and CDR2 SYDVKM. The CDR3 has 20 amino acids.

The chain joins TRBV27 to TRBJ2-1; the match to TRBD1 covers 10 bases. Germline V lookup: CDR1 MNHEY, CDR2 SMNVEV (reference sequence). V shed 6 bases, J shed 6 bases, and the junction held 5 bases outside the gene matches. This CDR3 is built from 14 residues. DNA for the CDR3: TGTGCCAGCAGCTGGGACAGGGGAAGCAATGAGCAGTTCTTC. This encodes CASSWDRGSNEQFF.

The sample holds a few counts of this clone. Within the sample, other DNA sequences also encode this same CDR3. The CDR3: CASSTGTGELFF. The CDR3 DNA is TGTGCCAGTAGTACCGGCACCGGGGAGCTGTTTTTT. The chain links TRBV19 to TRBJ2-2; D not certain. In germline, CDR1 is LNHDA, CDR2 SQIVND (reference sequence). V lost 4 bases, J lost 4 bases, and 4 bases lay in between. CDR3 length: 12 residues.

The gene calls are TRBV5-1 and TRBJ2-2; D gene unclear. V shed 4 bases and J shed 4 bases, with 11 bases lying between them. Germline lookup yields CDR1 SGHRS and CDR2 YFSETQ. CDR3 length: 14 residues. CDR3 nucleotides: TGCGCCAGCAGCCCACAGTTCCCCACCGGGGAGCTGTTTTTT. Translated, it gives CASSPQFPTGELFF. The full variable domain, rest sourced from reference TRBV5-1 and TRBJ2-2, is KAGVTQTPRYLIKTRGQQVTLSCSPISGHRSVSWYQQTPGQGLQFLFEYFSETQRNKGNFPGRFSGRQFSNSRSEMNVSTLELGDSALYLCASSPQFPTGELFFGEGSRLTVL.

This chain uses TRBV19 with TRBJ2-7; TRBD2 matches 9 bases. CDR3 size: 14 residues. After removal of 4 bases from V and 4 bases from J, the junction contained 5 bases not matched to a gene. Germline V gives CDR1 LNHDA, CDR2 SQIVND (reference sequence). For the CDR3, the DNA is TGTGCCAGTAGTAATAGCGGGAGCACTTACGAGCAGTACTTC. Its translation is CASSNSGSTYEQYF. Based on the CDR3 plus reference TRBV19 and TRBJ2-7, the full variable domain is DGGITQSPKYLFRKEGQNVTLSCEQNLNHDAMYWYRQDPGQGLRLIYYSQIVNDFQKGDIAEGYSVSREKKESFPLTVTSAQKNPTAFYLCASSNSGSTYEQYFGPGTRLTVT.

This chain connects TRBV6-6 to TRBJ2-4, with TRBD2 matching 8 bases. The V gene's germline CDR1 is MNHNY and CDR2 SVGAGI (reference sequence). The length of the CDR3 is 15 residues. Trimming removed 0 bases from V and 3 bases from J; junction bases left unmatched: 1. The CDR3 region is CASSYSAGGKNIQYF. The CDR3, as DNA: TGTGCCAGCAGTTACTCCGCGGGAGGCAAAAACATTCAGTACTTC.

The chain is built from TRBV5-1 and TRBJ2-2; D is possibly TRBD1 (7 bases). Germline-derived CDR1 and CDR2 are SGHRS and YFSETQ. Trimming shortened V by 5 bases and J by 6 bases, and 26 bases separated the two germline ends. The length of the CDR3 is 18 residues. The CDR3 region is CASRPAGPTGADAGELFF. DNA of the CDR3: TGCGCCAGCAGGCCTGCGGGACCTACAGGGGCCGACGCCGGGGAGCTGTTTTTT. The full variable domain, completed using reference TRBV5-1 and TRBJ2-2, is KAGVTQTPRYLIKTRGQQVTLSCSPISGHRSVSWYQQTPGQGLQFLFEYFSETQRNKGNFPGRFSGRQFSNSRSEMNVSTLELGDSALYLCASRPAGPTGADAGELFFGEGSRLTVL.

The rearrangement joins TRBV27 to TRBJ2-3; 11 bases agree with TRBD2. With 5 bases clipped from V and 4 bases from J, the junction kept 8 bases outside the gene matches. Germline lookup yields CDR1 MNHEY and CDR2 SMNVEV (reference sequence). The CDR3 contains 16 residues. The CDR3 protein is CASSALAGGVSDTQYF. In DNA form, the CDR3 reads TGTGCCAGCAGTGCGTTAGCGGGAGGGGTGTCAGATACGCAGTATTTT.

The V and J genes are TRBV27 and TRBJ2-1; 11 bases match TRBD2. Trimming took 8 bases from V and 7 from J; bases not matched to a gene: 10. Per the germline V gene, CDR1 is MNHEY and CDR2 is SMNVEV (reference sequence). CDR3 size: 15 residues. CDR3 DNA sequence: TGTGCCAGCCGTGTACTAGCGGGAGAGGGAAATGAGCAGTTCTTC. Translated: CASRVLAGEGNEQFF.

This chain joins TRBV6-5 and TRBJ1-1, with D possibly being TRBD1 (6 bases). CDR1 is MNHEY and CDR2 is SVGAGI in the germline V gene. The CDR3 consists of 14 residues. The V end lost 5 bases, the J end lost 5 bases, and 15 bases lay between the germline ends. CDR3 DNA sequence: TGTGCCAGCAGTCGAACAGGGTTAGAAACTGAAGCTTTCTTT. Its translation is CASSRTGLETEAFF.